These 4 T cell receptor beta chains were all obtained from the same sample, sequenced in a study of shared clonotypes between healthy human individuals. Measured with immunoSEQ multiplex PCR; TCRdb has only the in-frame clones, and not every one. The repertoire consists of fewer than 1 million clones, with 90% to 97% occurring once and the leading ten covering roughly 0.23%. CD8 cells classed as naive were CD45RO-negative and positively selected for CCR7, excluding terminally differentiated effector memory CD45RA+ cells. Sequencing input: naive CD8+ T cells sorted from blood. These TCRs come from a man aged 25 to 45 in good health.

DNA for the CDR3: TGCAGCGTTGAAGGGGTCAAAAGCTCCTACAATGAGCAGTTCTTC. Translated: CSVEGVKSSYNEQFF. The gene calls are TRBV29-1 and TRBJ2-1; D gene ambiguous. V dropped 1 base and J dropped 0 bases, with 10 bases sitting between them. This CDR3 is 15 amino acids long. CDR1 is SQVTM, CDR2 ANQGSEA, per germline.

The sample holds one count of this clone. The same CDR3 can be traced to other DNA sequences in this sample. The CDR3 sequence is CASSLAGGQETQYF. The CDR3 DNA reads as TGTGCCAGCAGCTTGGCGGGAGGGCAAGAGACCCAGTACTTC. This chain uses TRBV5-5 with TRBJ2-5; 8 nucleotides match TRBD2. CDR1 is SGHKS and CDR2 is YYEKEE in the germline V gene (reference sequence). This CDR3 spans 14 amino acids. V dropped 0 bases and J dropped 2; count of bases not matched to a gene: 0.

The count of this clone is one. The rearrangement uses TRBV6-5 and TRBJ2-1; D is possibly TRBD1 (5 bases). Germline assignment: CDR1 MNHEY and CDR2 SVGAGI. V lost 0 bases and J lost 9, with 12 bases in between. This CDR3 has 14 residues. The CDR3 DNA reads as TGTGCCAGCAGTTACTCGAATAGGGGCAGTGAGCAGTTCTTC. It is translated as CASSYSNRGSEQFF.

V usage is TRBV6-1 and J usage is TRBJ2-7; perhaps TRBD2 as D (6 bases). Trimming shortened V by 3 bases and J by 2 bases, and 17 bases separated the two germline ends. CDR3 length: 16 residues. The germline gives CDR1 MNHNS, CDR2 SASEGT. The CDR3 is CASSDGARGRPYEQYF. In DNA, the CDR3 is TGTGCCAGCAGTGACGGGGCGCGGGGCCGACCCTACGAGCAGTACTTC.